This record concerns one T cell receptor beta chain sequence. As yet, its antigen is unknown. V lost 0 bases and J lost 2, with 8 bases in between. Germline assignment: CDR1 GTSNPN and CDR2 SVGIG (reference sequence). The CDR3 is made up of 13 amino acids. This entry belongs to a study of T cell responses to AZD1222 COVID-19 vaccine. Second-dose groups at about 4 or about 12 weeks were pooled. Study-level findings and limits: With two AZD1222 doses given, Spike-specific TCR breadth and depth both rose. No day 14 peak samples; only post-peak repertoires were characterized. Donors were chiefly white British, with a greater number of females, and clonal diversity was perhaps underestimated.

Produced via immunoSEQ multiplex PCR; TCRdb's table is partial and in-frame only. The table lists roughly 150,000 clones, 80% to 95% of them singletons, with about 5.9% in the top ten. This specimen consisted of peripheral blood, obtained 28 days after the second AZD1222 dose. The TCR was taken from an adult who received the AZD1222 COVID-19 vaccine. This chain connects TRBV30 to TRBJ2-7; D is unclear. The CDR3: CAWSVEFTYEQYF. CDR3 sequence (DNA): TGTGCCTGGAGTGTGGAATTTACCTACGAGCAGTACTTC.